This is a list of T cell receptor beta chains from one sample in a study of shared clonotypes between healthy human individuals. The table came from immunoSEQ multiplex PCR; TCRdb's copy has only in-frame clones and leaves some out. This table has some 2,500,000 clones, 92% appearing once. The sequenced sample was naive CD4+ T cells from PBMCs. The receptor set was obtained from a man younger than 30 in good health. Some clones in this sample may be carry-over from other donors' samples. CDR3s include the opening cysteine and the closing phenylalanine or tryptophan.

v_gene: TRBV30
j_gene: TRBJ2-5
CDR3aa: CAWSGHGGSRGETQYF

v_gene: TRBV7-9
j_gene: TRBJ2-6
CDR3aa: CASSLDPREGPGANVLTF

v_gene: TRBV2
j_gene: TRBJ2-2
CDR3aa: CASSRAGPTPGELFF

v_gene: TRBV28
j_gene: TRBJ1-1
CDR3aa: CASSPDLRGAFF

v_gene: TRBV7-2
j_gene: TRBJ2-2
CDR3aa: CASSLEYAGELFF

v_gene: TRBV18
j_gene: TRBJ2-1
CDR3aa: CASSKGTTYNEQFF

v_gene: TRBV28
j_gene: TRBJ2-7
CDR3aa: CATYPTSLHEQYF

v_gene: TRBV5-1
j_gene: TRBJ1-1
CDR3aa: CASSISPGRLMNTEAFF

v_gene: TRBV13
j_gene: TRBJ2-4
CDR3aa: CASSLFGGFAKNIQYF

v_gene: TRBV2
j_gene: TRBJ2-7
CDR3aa: CASGLAVYEQYF

v_gene: TRBV2
j_gene: TRBJ2-5
CDR3aa: CASSSRYPGQGIPETQYF

v_gene: TRBV29-1
j_gene: TRBJ2-3
CDR3aa: CSVETRQNTQYF

v_gene: TRBV5-4
j_gene: TRBJ2-7
CDR3aa: CASSSTGTGDYEQYF

v_gene: TRBV29-1
j_gene: TRBJ2-1
CDR3aa: CSVGMRLAYNEQFF

v_gene: TRBV28
j_gene: TRBJ1-4
CDR3aa: CASSPSGGLTEKLFF

v_gene: TRBV5-1
j_gene: TRBJ2-1
CDR3aa: CASSLDGGVAYNEQFF

v_gene: TRBV28
j_gene: TRBJ1-2
CDR3aa: CASSLDPTGGDYGYTF

v_gene: TRBV18
j_gene: TRBJ2-7
CDR3aa: CASSPPSGGLYEQYF

v_gene: TRBV27
j_gene: TRBJ2-2
CDR3aa: CASSPRNTGELFF

v_gene: TRBV7-2
j_gene: TRBJ2-3
CDR3aa: CASSPPGLGTDTQYF

v_gene: TRBV30
j_gene: TRBJ2-1
CDR3aa: CAWSVLSAGSYNEQFF

v_gene: TRBV4-3
j_gene: TRBJ2-4
CDR3aa: CASSQDGGAAYF

v_gene: TRBV28
j_gene: TRBJ1-4
CDR3aa: CASGQGVEKLFF

v_gene: TRBV7-2
j_gene: TRBJ1-4
CDR3aa: CASSLGNRGGAREKLFF

v_gene: TRBV28
j_gene: TRBJ2-7
CDR3aa: CASRDTGRDPYEQYF

v_gene: TRBV9
j_gene: TRBJ2-2
CDR3aa: CASSFRSGDSNTGELFF

v_gene: TRBV11-2
j_gene: TRBJ2-1
CDR3aa: CASSTNPATSSYNEQFF

v_gene: TRBV5-1
j_gene: TRBJ2-7
CDR3aa: CASSLLDKDTYEQYF

v_gene: TRBV27
j_gene: TRBJ1-1
CDR3aa: CASSSWDRALNTEAFF

v_gene: TRBV5-1
j_gene: TRBJ2-3
CDR3aa: CASTLGGQGAVTDTQYF

v_gene: TRBV14
j_gene: TRBJ2-5
CDR3aa: CASSQFGTGVKETQYF